Following are 26 T cell receptor beta chains from one sample sequenced in a study of shared clonotypes between healthy human individuals. Assay used: immunoSEQ multiplex PCR; TCRdb lists only in-frame clones, some missing. This sample has around 2.5 million clones, with roughly 93% found just once. The source material was naive CD4+ T cells from PBMCs. Subset here: CD45RA+ positively selected. These receptors were obtained from a man between 18 and 35 years old in good health. Some clones in this sample may be carry-over from other donors' samples.

The V and J genes are TRBV11-3 and TRBJ1-1; a weak D match, TRBD1 (5 bases). V was cut by 5 bases and J by 7 bases, with 17 bases left in between. Germline V gene sequence: CDR1 SGHNT, CDR2 YENEEA. This CDR3 is 14 amino acids long. The CDR3 loop reads CASSPDPQGGEAFF. The CDR3 DNA reads as TGTGCCAGCAGCCCTGACCCTCAGGGAGGTGAAGCTTTCTTT.

This chain connects TRBV4-2 to TRBJ1-6; a weak D match, TRBD1 (6 bases). The germline gives CDR1 LGHNA, CDR2 YNFKEQ. Trimming took off 1 base at V and 10 bases at J, with 14 bases between the two ends. The CDR3 runs to 15 residues. The CDR3 region is CASSQGGGRGSPLHF. In DNA form, the CDR3 reads TGTGCCAGCAGCCAAGGGGGGGGGCGAGGATCACCCCTCCACTTT.

Regarding this clone: The identical CDR3 is also encoded by other nucleotide sequences in the sample. The CDR3 here is CASSPTDRGNQPQHF. CDR3 nucleotides: TGTGCCAGCAGCCCAACGGACAGAGGCAATCAGCCCCAGCATTTT. The chain couples TRBV28 to TRBJ1-5; weak D call: TRBD1 (6 bases). Germline loops: CDR1 MDHEN, CDR2 SYDVKM. Trimming shortened V by 6 bases and J by 2 bases, and 14 bases separated the two germline ends. This CDR3 contains 15 residues. Full variable domain (remainder filled in from reference TRBV28 and TRBJ1-5): DVKVTQSSRYLVKRTGEKVFLECVQDMDHENMFWYRQDPGLGLRLIYFSYDVKMKEKGDIPEGYSVSREKKERFSLILESASTNQTSMYLCASSPTDRGNQPQHFGDGTRLSIL.

The chain links TRBV6-5 to TRBJ1-2; 8 bases fit TRBD1. In germline, CDR1 is MNHEY, CDR2 SVGAGI. Trimming at V came to 0 bases and at J to 4 bases, leaving 4 bases not matched to a gene. The CDR3 has 15 residues. In nucleotides, the CDR3 is TGTGCCAGCAGTTACTCTACAGGGGGGCCCTATGGCTACACCTTC. Its protein is CASSYSTGGPYGYTF.

The chain links TRBV28 to TRBJ1-5; unclear D gene. The CDR3 sequence is 11 residues long. Germline assignment: CDR1 MDHEN and CDR2 SYDVKM. V lost 5 bases, J lost 3 bases, and 2 bases lay in between. The CDR3 DNA follows: TGTGCCAGCAGTAACAATCAGCCCCAGCATTTT. It is translated as CASSNNQPQHF.

This chain joins TRBV10-2 and TRBJ1-2; 7 bases align to TRBD1. The CDR3 runs to 13 residues. V trimming: 7 bases; J trimming: 2 bases; junction bases outside the gene matches: 4. Germline lookup yields CDR1 WSHSY and CDR2 SAAADI. The CDR3 bases are TGCGCCAGCACAGGGGGGGCGAACTATGGCTACACCTTC. Translated: CASTGGANYGYTF.

DNA for the CDR3: TGTGCCAGCATTCCCCCGGGGCGGGGAAACATTCAGTACTTC. Protein: CASIPPGRGNIQYF. The chain joins TRBV11-3 to TRBJ2-4; tentative D call: TRBD2 (6 bases). Germline assignment: CDR1 SGHNT and CDR2 YENEEA. This CDR3 region has 14 residues. V was cut by 7 bases and J by 6 bases, with 16 bases left in between.

This clone is a singleton in its sample. The rearrangement joins TRBV9 to TRBJ2-1; TRBD2 matches at 7 bases. Germline assignment: CDR1 SGDLS and CDR2 YYNGEE. The ends lost 1 base at V and 8 bases at J; junction bases unmatched: 0. The CDR3 is made up of 12 amino acids. CDR3 bases: TGTGCCAGCAGCGTAACTAGCGATGAGCAGTTCTTC. Amino acid sequence: CASSVTSDEQFF.

The sample holds one count of this clone. J is TRBJ2-3 and V is TRBV5-1, with D possibly TRBD1 on 5 matching bases. Trimming took 0 bases from V and 4 from J, leaving 12 bases between them. The CDR3 consists of 15 residues. Germline V gives CDR1 SGHRS, CDR2 YFSETQ. For the CDR3, the DNA is TGCGCCAGCAGCTTGGCTGGGCAGGGTGCAGATACGCAGTATTTT. Residues: CASSLAGQGADTQYF.

The rearrangement links TRBV11-3 to TRBJ2-7; D is unresolved. With 7 bases removed from V and 3 bases from J, the gap between germline ends came to 25 bases. The CDR3 runs 17 residues. Germline V gene lookup returns CDR1 SGHNT and CDR2 YENEEA. CDR3 residues: CASTHLLPGLDRYEQYF. CDR3 in DNA: TGTGCCAGCACCCATCTACTACCGGGCCTCGATCGCTACGAGCAGTACTTC.

V usage is TRBV27 and J usage is TRBJ2-6, with a tentative D call TRBD1 (5 bases). The CDR3 consists of 17 residues. CDR1 MNHEY and CDR2 SMNVEV come from the germline V gene (reference sequence). The V end lost 5 bases, the J end lost 0 bases, and 14 bases lay between the germline ends. CDR3 protein: CASSHGTGNSGANVLTF. Here the CDR3 DNA reads TGTGCCAGCAGTCACGGAACAGGAAACTCTGGGGCCAACGTCCTGACTTTC.

This clone occurred a few times. This specimen includes other DNA sequences encoding the same CDR3. The chain uses TRBV15 and TRBJ2-5; no reliable D call. The CDR3 loop spans 11 amino acids. Deletions cut 0 bases from V and 4 bases from J, with 0 bases between. Germline CDR1 LNHNV, CDR2 YYDKDF (reference sequence). CDR3 residues: CATSREETQYF. The CDR3 DNA reads as TGTGCCACCAGCAGAGAAGAGACCCAGTACTTC.

The chain links TRBV4-3 to TRBJ1-4; 7 nucleotides line up with TRBD1. Germline CDR1 and CDR2: LGHNA and YSLEER. Trimming removed 0 bases from V and 7 bases from J; junction bases left unmatched: 5. The CDR3 totals 15 residues. CDR3 coding DNA: TGCGCCAGCAGCCAAGATAGGGGGCGCGGTGAAAAACTGTTTTTT. Translation: CASSQDRGRGEKLFF.

Remarks on this clone: Other DNA sequences in this sample translate to the same CDR3. V usage is TRBV7-2 and J usage is TRBJ1-1; 8 bases map to TRBD1. The CDR3 consists of 13 residues. Germline V gene sequence: CDR1 SGHTA, CDR2 FQGNSA. Trimming removed 3 bases from V and 5 bases from J; junction bases left unmatched: 2. CDR3 sequence: CASSFTGGTEAFF. The DNA for the CDR3 is TGTGCCAGCAGCTTTACAGGGGGTACTGAAGCTTTCTTT.

J is TRBJ2-3 and V is TRBV5-6; D is unclear. Germline V gives CDR1 SGHDT, CDR2 YYEEEE. The V end was cut by 0 bases, the J end by 2 bases, with 7 bases between. This CDR3 is 14 amino acids long. CDR3 DNA: TGTGCCAGCAGCTTGGATCGGACCACAGATACGCAGTATTTT. Its translation is CASSLDRTTDTQYF. Full variable domain (outside the CDR3, taken from reference TRBV5-6 and TRBJ2-3): DAGVTQSPTHLIKTRGQQVTLRCSPKSGHDTVSWYQQALGQGPQFIFQYYEEEERQRGNFPDRFSGHQFPNYSSELNVNALLLGDSALYLCASSLDRTTDTQYFGPGTRLTVL.

This chain connects TRBV5-1 to TRBJ2-2, with 7 bases fitting TRBD1. This CDR3 spans 14 amino acids. Trimming at V came to 3 bases and at J to 4 bases, leaving 3 bases not matched to a gene. CDR1 and CDR2 (germline): SGHRS, YFSETQ. The CDR3 coding sequence is TGCGCCAGCAGCTCCGGGACAGCCACCGGGGAGCTGTTTTTT. This encodes CASSSGTATGELFF.

About this clone: This same CDR3 is encoded by further DNA sequences in the sample. The chain is built from TRBV5-1 and TRBJ2-7, with TRBD2 matching over 9 bases. Germline lookup yields CDR1 SGHRS and CDR2 YFSETQ. V lost 0 bases to trimming and J lost 0 bases; unmatched junction nucleotides: 1. CDR3 length equals 15 residues. The CDR3 region has the DNA TGCGCCAGCAGCTTGGTTAGCGGGGGCTCCTACGAGCAGTACTTC. As protein: CASSLVSGGSYEQYF.

Details on this clone: Other DNA variants within this sample encode the same CDR3. The chain recombines TRBV19 with TRBJ2-5; D may be TRBD1 (7 bases). Germline lookup yields CDR1 LNHDA and CDR2 SQIVND (reference sequence). The CDR3 consists of 14 residues. The V and J ends lost 9 bases and 4 bases respectively, with 18 bases between them. The CDR3 protein is CASTPPGGRETQYF. In DNA form, the CDR3 reads TGTGCCAGCACACCCCCAGGGGGGAGAGAGACCCAGTACTTC.

J is TRBJ2-7 and V is TRBV18; TRBD2 matches 14 bases. Germline lookup yields CDR1 KGHSH and CDR2 LQKENI. V lost 3 bases, J lost 6 bases, and 7 bases stayed unmatched. This CDR3 comprises 16 residues. CDR3 bases: TGTGCCAGCTCACCCCCCAGACTAGCGGGAGGGAGCGAGCAGTACTTC. It encodes CASSPPRLAGGSEQYF. Full variable domain (missing parts from reference TRBV18 and TRBJ2-7): NAGVMQNPRHLVRRRGQEARLRCSPMKGHSHVYWYRQLPEEGLKFMVYLQKENIIDESGMPKERFSAEFPKEGPSILRIQQVVRGDSAAYFCASSPPRLAGGSEQYFGPGTRLTVT.

This chain joins TRBV19 and TRBJ1-1; D might be TRBD1 (5 bases). V was pared by 6 bases and J by 1 base, with 12 bases between. The germline CDR1 and CDR2 sequences are LNHDA and SQIVND (reference sequence). CDR3 length: 14 residues. In DNA, the CDR3 is TGTGCCAGTAGCTCCCTGGGGCGGAACACTGAAGCTTTCTTT. Translation: CASSSLGRNTEAFF.

The rearrangement uses TRBV4-3 and TRBJ2-1; 9 bases line up with TRBD2. In germline, CDR1 is LGHNA, CDR2 YSLEER. This CDR3 comprises 17 residues. J gave up 4 bases and V 5 bases, and 12 bases lay outside the gene matches. CDR3 in DNA: TGCGCCAGCAGCTCGCGCCTCCTAGCGGGACCTTACAATGAGCAGTTCTTC. It codes for CASSSRLLAGPYNEQFF.

The rearrangement links TRBV4-1 to TRBJ1-2; D gene uncertain. CDR1 is MGHRA, CDR2 YSYEKL, per germline. This CDR3 comprises 16 residues. Trimming removed 0 bases from V and 2 bases from J, with 13 bases in between. CDR3 region: CASSQDYPGWNYGYTF. Written as DNA, the CDR3 is TGCGCCAGCAGCCAAGATTATCCGGGTTGGAACTATGGCTACACCTTC.

V gene TRBV7-8 combines with J gene TRBJ1-1, with no clear D. Trimming stripped 1 base from V and 3 bases from J, with 6 bases between. This CDR3 has 13 residues. Looked up from germline, CDR1 is SGHVS and CDR2 is FQNEAQ. CDR3 in DNA: TGTGCCAGCAGCTTAGACGGGGACACTGAAGCTTTCTTT. It translates to CASSLDGDTEAFF.

This clone has just one count. The V and J genes are TRBV27 and TRBJ1-2; 9 bases are a match to TRBD1. V trimming: 4 bases; J trimming: 7 bases; junction bases outside the gene matches: 10. This CDR3 is 15 amino acids long. The germline gives CDR1 MNHEY, CDR2 SMNVEV (reference sequence). Here the CDR3 DNA reads TGTGCCAGCAGTTGGGACAGGGAGGTAACTTCTGGCTACACCTTC. Translated, it gives CASSWDREVTSGYTF.

The chain uses TRBV7-9 and TRBJ2-3; 7 positions agree with TRBD1. Trimming at V came to 5 bases and at J to 6 bases, leaving 8 bases not matched to a gene. The CDR3 length is 14 residues. From germline, CDR1 is SEHNR and CDR2 FQNEAQ (reference sequence). For the CDR3, the DNA is TGTGCCAGCAGCCTGGGACAGCCTTGGGATACGCAGTATTTT. It encodes CASSLGQPWDTQYF.

The V gene is TRBV10-2, the J gene TRBJ2-1, with 7 positions matching TRBD1. Germline CDR1 reads WSHSY; CDR2 reads SAAADI. The length of the CDR3 is 18 residues. The ends lost 9 bases at V and 4 bases at J; junction bases unmatched: 21. The CDR3 nucleotides read TGCGCCAGTCTCCGGGTCTGGATGAGACAGGGCCGTTACAATGAGCAGTTCTTC. The encoded protein is CASLRVWMRQGRYNEQFF.